This TCR beta chain was obtained from a study of blood T cell repertoires in COVID-19. Clones were read by immunoSEQ multiplex PCR, and TCRdb kept only the in-frame ones, dropping some. Counted here are 300,000 to 400,000 clones, about 88% occurring once; the ten biggest clones make up about 3%. With 0 bases removed from V and 0 bases from J, the gap between germline ends came to 6 bases. The CDR3 sequence is 16 residues long. CDR1 and CDR2 from the germline V gene are MNHEY and SMNVEV (reference sequence). This clonotype was obtained from a human donor in a cohort sampled during active COVID-19. What was sequenced was peripheral blood. J is TRBJ1-6 and V is TRBV27; D is undetermined. The DNA for the CDR3 is TGTGCCAGCAGTTTATCGAGGAGCTCCTATAATTCACCCCTCCACTTT. This codes for CASSLSRSSYNSPLHF.